The 32 T cell receptor beta chains listed next were all sequenced from one sample in a study of T cell changes during pregnancy in multiple sclerosis. TCRdb's table, derived via immunoSEQ multiplex PCR, lists solely in-frame clones and lacks some. The sample lists 15,000 to 20,000 clones, roughly 84% occurring once. This sample comprised CD8+ T cells from peripheral blood mononuclear cells, obtained in the third trimester of pregnancy. Every receptor here comes from a female donor in good health, enrolled as a control in a pregnancy study.

This rearrangement joins TRBV6-5 to TRBJ2-5, with D uncertain. Germline V lookup: CDR1 MNHEY, CDR2 SVGAGI. There are 14 residues in the CDR3. Between the trimmed V and J ends, which lost 1 base and 0 bases, there was a span of 6 bases. This CDR3 is CASSYYGNQETQYF. Written as DNA, the CDR3 is TGTGCCAGCAGTTACTACGGTAACCAAGAGACCCAGTACTTC.

CDR3: CAIGLAEDNEQFF. In nucleotides, the CDR3 is TGTGCCATTGGACTAGCGGAAGACAATGAGCAGTTCTTC. V usage is TRBV2 and J usage is TRBJ2-1; 10 bases agree with TRBD2. After removal of 10 bases from V and 5 bases from J, the junction contained 5 bases not matched to a gene. The CDR3 contains 13 residues. Germline CDR1 is SNHLY and CDR2 is FYNNEI.

The rearrangement joins TRBV10-3 to TRBJ1-1; the D gene is possibly TRBD1 (6 bases). Looked up from germline, CDR1 is ENHRY and CDR2 is SYGVKD. V was shortened by 6 bases and J by 5 bases, with 13 bases between the two germline ends. There are 13 residues in the CDR3. Here the CDR3 reads CAISQGSVTEAFF. CDR3 DNA: TGTGCCATCAGCCAGGGGAGTGTGACTGAAGCTTTCTTT.

J is TRBJ2-7 and V is TRBV10-2; 11 nucleotides line up with TRBD1. Unmatched junction bases numbered 11, after V lost 8 bases and J lost 5 bases. The CDR3 is 15 residues long. Germline loops: CDR1 WSHSY, CDR2 SAAADI. The CDR3 region has the DNA TGCGCCAGCTTGGACCTTGGACAGGGGGCCGACGAGCAGTACTTC. This sequence encodes CASLDLGQGADEQYF.

The genes are TRBV19 and TRBJ2-7, with 7 bases that match TRBD1. In germline, CDR1 is LNHDA, CDR2 SQIVND (reference sequence). V was clipped by 3 bases and J by 2 bases; unmatched bases: 4. This CDR3 has 14 residues. The CDR3 sequence is CASSMAGGTYEQYF. DNA of the CDR3: TGTGCCAGTAGTATGGCAGGGGGTACCTACGAGCAGTACTTC.

CDR3 sequence: CASSVAGTFYEQYF. The CDR3 DNA follows: TGTGCCAGCAGCGTAGCTGGCACCTTCTACGAGCAGTACTTC. J is TRBJ2-7 and V is TRBV9; no clear D. This CDR3 has 14 amino acids. Trimming shortened V by 0 bases and J by 3 bases, and 10 bases separated the two germline ends. The V gene's germline CDR1 is SGDLS and CDR2 YYNGEE.

The chain combines TRBV18 with TRBJ2-1, with TRBD2 identical over 12 bases. Losses at the gene ends were 6 bases for V and 2 bases for J; bases not matched to a gene: 5. CDR1 and CDR2 from the germline V gene are KGHSH and LQKENI. This CDR3 comprises 16 residues. This chain's CDR3 is CASSLTSGRTYNEQFF. Written as DNA, the CDR3 is TGTGCCAGCTCCCTTACTAGCGGGAGGACCTACAATGAGCAGTTCTTC.

This chain joins TRBV7-9 and TRBJ1-2; D is ambiguous. Deletions cut 5 bases from V and 2 bases from J, with 6 bases between. The CDR3 is 12 residues long. From germline, CDR1 is SEHNR and CDR2 FQNEAQ (reference sequence). CDR3 nucleotides: TGTGCCAGCAGCCTCCAGAACTATGGCTACACCTTC. This codes for CASSLQNYGYTF.

The chain is built from TRBV7-9 and TRBJ2-3; 7 bases match TRBD1. Germline CDR1 and CDR2: SEHNR and FQNEAQ (reference sequence). The V segment lost 0 bases and the J segment 3 bases; nucleotides outside the gene matches: 6. The CDR3 sequence is 16 residues long. The chain's CDR3 is CASSLAGTVQTDTQYF. The CDR3, as DNA: TGTGCCAGCAGCTTAGCAGGGACAGTTCAGACAGATACGCAGTATTTT.

The chain recombines TRBV12-5 with TRBJ1-5; D uncertain. Looked up from germline, CDR1 is LGHNT and CDR2 is FRNRAP. Trimming stripped 5 bases from V and 9 bases from J, with 17 bases between. CDR3 length: 14 residues. The CDR3 nucleotides read TGTGCTAGTGGTACCGACCGCCGCCGAGGGCCCCAGCATTTT. Its protein product is CASGTDRRRGPQHF.

This rearrangement joins TRBV6-5 to TRBJ1-1, with D perhaps matching TRBD1 (6 bases). V was trimmed by 2 bases and J by 3 bases, leaving 7 bases between them. CDR1 is MNHEY, CDR2 SVGAGI, per germline. The CDR3 is made up of 13 amino acids. CDR3 nucleotides: TGTGCCAGCAGTTACAAGGGGGACACTGAAGCTTTCTTT. This gives the protein CASSYKGDTEAFF.

The chain combines TRBV6-5 with TRBJ1-2, with D perhaps TRBD1 (5 bases). Trimming stripped 4 bases from V and 6 bases from J, with 18 bases between. There are 15 residues in the CDR3. Looked up from germline, CDR1 is MNHEY and CDR2 is SVGAGI. CDR3 in amino acids: CASSSTSDMAHGYTF. CDR3 DNA sequence: TGTGCCAGCAGTTCTACCTCGGACATGGCCCATGGCTACACCTTC.

The chain combines TRBV5-4 with TRBJ1-6; no firm D call. Germline CDR1 reads SGHNT; CDR2 reads YYREEE (reference sequence). This CDR3 has 14 residues. The V gene lost 4 bases and the J gene lost 4 bases, with 9 bases spanning the gap. The CDR3 DNA follows: TGTGCCAGCAGCCTGCAGGTTTATAATTCACCCCTCCACTTT. It encodes CASSLQVYNSPLHF.

J is TRBJ2-7 and V is TRBV7-9; TRBD1 agrees at 8 bases. V lost 5 bases to trimming and J lost 1 base; unmatched junction nucleotides: 7. The CDR3 is made up of 15 amino acids. Germline-derived CDR1 and CDR2 are SEHNR and FQNEAQ (reference sequence). Here the CDR3 reads CASSPRGPESYEQYF. Here the CDR3 DNA reads TGTGCCAGCAGCCCCAGGGGGCCGGAGTCCTACGAGCAGTACTTC.

The J gene is TRBJ2-3, the V gene TRBV4-3; D gene ambiguous. Trimming left V 1 base short and J 0 bases short, with 8 bases between. The CDR3 runs 15 residues. Germline V gene data show CDR1 as LGHNA and CDR2 as YSLEER. CDR3 loop: CASSQAGASTDTQYF. As DNA, the CDR3 is TGCGCCAGCAGCCAAGCCGGTGCTAGCACAGATACGCAGTATTTT.

This sequence joins TRBV27 and TRBJ2-2, with 8 bases fitting TRBD1. CDR3 length: 14 amino acids. Trimming took 7 bases from V and 1 from J; bases not matched to a gene: 2. Germline V gives CDR1 MNHEY, CDR2 SMNVEV (reference sequence). DNA for the CDR3: TGTGCCAGCACGGACAGGGAGAACACCGGGGAGCTGTTTTTT. The encoded protein is CASTDRENTGELFF.

This clone was seen once. The CDR3 bases are TGTGCCAGCAGCTTGTGGGGCCACACAGATACGCAGTATTTT. Translated: CASSLWGHTDTQYF. The chain combines TRBV5-6 with TRBJ2-3; maybe TRBD1 (5 bases). The CDR3 is 14 amino acids. V dropped 1 base and J dropped 2 bases, with 8 bases sitting between them. Germline loops: CDR1 SGHDT, CDR2 YYEEEE.

The CDR3 DNA reads as TGTGCCAGCAGCTTAGACCAGGGTTACGAGCAGTACTTC. This translates into CASSLDQGYEQYF. V gene TRBV7-2 combines with J gene TRBJ2-7, with TRBD1 as a possible D gene (5 bases). V was shortened by 1 base and J by 4 bases, with 8 bases between the two germline ends. Per the germline V gene, CDR1 is SGHTA and CDR2 is FQGNSA. CDR3 size: 13 residues.

Relative to its sample, this clone is medium-sized. This chain's CDR3 is CASSPHRGAHDNSPLHF. DNA for the CDR3: TGTGCCAGCTCACCACACCGGGGAGCTCACGACAATTCACCCCTCCACTTT. This chain joins TRBV18 and TRBJ1-6; D is undetermined. This CDR3 is built from 17 residues. V shed 1 base and J shed 7 bases, with 17 bases lying between them. In germline, CDR1 is KGHSH, CDR2 LQKENI.

This clone showed up just a few times. The chain has TRBV7-9 and TRBJ1-4; 8 positions match TRBD1. Germline CDR1 is SEHNR and CDR2 is FQNEAQ (reference sequence). J was trimmed by 8 bases and V by 5 bases; bases with no gene match: 16. This CDR3 is 17 amino acids long. CDR3 amino acids: CASSLEPWTGRREKLFF. DNA of the CDR3: TGTGCCAGCAGCCTAGAGCCCTGGACAGGGCGGAGAGAAAAACTGTTTTTT.

The rearrangement joins TRBV9 to TRBJ1-5; 8 bases align to TRBD1. The CDR3 covers 15 residues. V was clipped by 5 bases and J by 2 bases; unmatched bases: 6. The germline V gene encodes CDR1 SGDLS and CDR2 YYNGEE. The CDR3 loop reads CASSTGGERNQPQHF. The DNA of the CDR3 is TGTGCCAGCAGTACAGGGGGGGAACGCAATCAGCCCCAGCATTTT.

The chain recombines TRBV15 with TRBJ1-5, with 8 bases aligning to TRBD1. The CDR3 has 15 residues. The junction had 3 bases not matched to a gene; V was cut back by 5 bases and J by 0 bases. The germline V gene has CDR1 LNHNV and CDR2 YYDKDF (reference sequence). The CDR3 bases are TGTGCCACCAGCGGACAGGGCAATAGCAATCAGCCCCAGCATTTT. Protein sequence: CATSGQGNSNQPQHF.

The gene calls are TRBV6-5 and TRBJ2-3; TRBD2 matches at 10 bases. Looked up from germline, CDR1 is MNHEY and CDR2 is SVGAGI. Trimming took 7 bases from V and 1 from J; bases not matched to a gene: 5. This CDR3 comprises 15 residues. CDR3 in DNA: TGTGCCAGCACCCAAGGGACTAGCGGCACAGATACGCAGTATTTT. Amino acids: CASTQGTSGTDTQYF.

V and J are TRBV5-8 and TRBJ1-2; D gene unclear. This CDR3 is built from 11 residues. The germline V gene has CDR1 SGHTS and CDR2 YDEGEE. V was pared by 0 bases and J by 8 bases, with 5 bases between. In DNA form, the CDR3 reads TGTGCCAGCAGCTTGGCCACAGGCTACACCTTC. It yields the protein CASSLATGYTF.

This clone occurred a few times. The rearrangement uses TRBV7-8 and TRBJ2-7; TRBD1 aligns across 8 bases. The J segment lost 4 bases and the V segment lost 3 bases, leaving 11 bases of the junction unmatched. Per germline, CDR1 SGHVS and CDR2 FQNEAQ. This CDR3 is 16 amino acids long. The CDR3 nucleotides read TGTGCCAGCAGCTTCTGGGGGACAGGTGGAGGGTACGAGCAGTACTTC. Protein: CASSFWGTGGGYEQYF.

This clone was observed once. The chain carries TRBV9 and TRBJ1-1; 7 nucleotides align to TRBD1. This CDR3 has 13 residues. V shed 4 bases, J shed 8 bases, and the junction held 8 bases outside the gene matches. Germline CDR1 SGDLS, CDR2 YYNGEE. DNA for the CDR3: TGTGCCAGCAGCCCCCCCGGGGACAGAGAAGCTTTCTTT. Amino acids: CASSPPGDREAFF.

This chain uses TRBV2 with TRBJ2-5, with TRBD1 matching over 10 bases. CDR1 is SNHLY, CDR2 FYNNEI, per germline. With V trimmed by 4 bases and J by 2 bases, 10 bases remained unmatched. The CDR3 is 17 amino acids. The CDR3 nucleotides are TGTGCCAGCAGTGGGGCCGGGACAGGGGAACCTCAAGAGACCCAGTACTTC. This codes for CASSGAGTGEPQETQYF.

The table lists this clone with a count of one. The chain uses TRBV4-3 and TRBJ2-1; the match to TRBD2 covers 9 bases. Unmatched junction bases numbered 7, after V lost 2 bases and J lost 5 bases. CDR3 size: 16 residues. The germline gives CDR1 LGHNA, CDR2 YSLEER. For the CDR3, the DNA is TGCGCCAGCAGCCAACAGGGCGGGAGGGGGGACAATGAGCAGTTCTTC. It encodes CASSQQGGRGDNEQFF.

The rearrangement joins TRBV30 to TRBJ2-6; D is unclear. V lost 1 base and J lost 0, with 10 bases in between. Germline CDR1 and CDR2: GTSNPN and SVGIG (reference sequence). This CDR3 contains 16 residues. The chain's CDR3 is CAWSEAVSSGANVLTF. The CDR3 DNA is TGTGCCTGGAGTGAGGCGGTTTCCTCTGGGGCCAACGTCCTGACTTTC.

The CDR3 DNA reads TGTGCCAGCACCCGCGGGGGGGGCGTTGGGGAGACCCAGTACTTC. Amino acids: CASTRGGGVGETQYF. V and J are TRBV6-5 and TRBJ2-5; 9 nucleotides agree with TRBD2. J was trimmed by 5 bases and V by 7 bases; bases with no gene match: 11. Germline V lookup: CDR1 MNHEY, CDR2 SVGAGI. The CDR3 runs 15 residues.

The genes are TRBV4-1 and TRBJ1-1, with TRBD1 identical over 10 bases. The V segment lost 0 bases and the J segment 3 bases; nucleotides outside the gene matches: 7. CDR3 size: 17 residues. The germline V gene encodes CDR1 MGHRA and CDR2 YSYEKL. The CDR3 DNA follows: TGCGCCAGCAGCCAAGATCGTCGGACAGGGGGGCACACTGAAGCTTTCTTT. This codes for CASSQDRRTGGHTEAFF.

The chain joins TRBV2 to TRBJ2-1; a weak D match, TRBD2 (5 bases). The CDR3 consists of 13 residues. Trimming removed 11 bases at V and 9 bases at J, with 20 bases between. Germline V gives CDR1 SNHLY, CDR2 FYNNEI. The CDR3 protein is CAVRVTGTIEQFF. CDR3 DNA sequence: TGTGCCGTACGGGTAACGGGAACTATTGAGCAGTTCTTC.